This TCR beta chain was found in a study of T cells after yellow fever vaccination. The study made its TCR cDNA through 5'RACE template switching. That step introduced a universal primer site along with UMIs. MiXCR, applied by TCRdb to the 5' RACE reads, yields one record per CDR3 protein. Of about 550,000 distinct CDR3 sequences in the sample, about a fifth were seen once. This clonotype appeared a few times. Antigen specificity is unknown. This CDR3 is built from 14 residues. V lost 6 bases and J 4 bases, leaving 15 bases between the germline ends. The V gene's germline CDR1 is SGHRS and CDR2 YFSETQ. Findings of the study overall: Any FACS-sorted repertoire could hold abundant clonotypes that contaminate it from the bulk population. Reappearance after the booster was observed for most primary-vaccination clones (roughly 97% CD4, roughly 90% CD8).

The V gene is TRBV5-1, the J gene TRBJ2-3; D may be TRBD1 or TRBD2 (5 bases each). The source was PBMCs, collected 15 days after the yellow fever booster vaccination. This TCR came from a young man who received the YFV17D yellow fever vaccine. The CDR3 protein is CASTSGQAADTQYF. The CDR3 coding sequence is TGCGCCAGCACCTCGGGGCAGGCGGCAGATACGCAGTATTTT.